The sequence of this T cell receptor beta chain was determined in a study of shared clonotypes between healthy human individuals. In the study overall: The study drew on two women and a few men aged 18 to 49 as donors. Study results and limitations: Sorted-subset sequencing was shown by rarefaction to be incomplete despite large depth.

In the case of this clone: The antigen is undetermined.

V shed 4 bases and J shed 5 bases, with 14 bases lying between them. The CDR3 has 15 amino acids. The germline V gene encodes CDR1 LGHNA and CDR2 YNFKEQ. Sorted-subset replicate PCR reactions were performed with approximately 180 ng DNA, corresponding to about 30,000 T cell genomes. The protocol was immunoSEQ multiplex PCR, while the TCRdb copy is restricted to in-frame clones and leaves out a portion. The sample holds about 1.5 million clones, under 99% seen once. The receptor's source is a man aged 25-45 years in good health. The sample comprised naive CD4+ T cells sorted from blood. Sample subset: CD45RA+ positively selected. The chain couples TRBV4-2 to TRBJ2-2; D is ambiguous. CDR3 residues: CASSPQSAGTGELFF. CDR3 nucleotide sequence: TGTGCCAGCAGCCCCCAGTCAGCAGGAACCGGGGAGCTGTTTTTT.